This T cell receptor (beta chain) came from a study of cytomegalovirus exposure and HLA in healthy donors. This CDR3 is built from 19 residues. Germline CDR1 WSHSY, CDR2 SAAADI. The PCR contained 60 Vbeta and 13 Jbeta primers. Only in-frame clones appear in the TCRdb table, and some are missing; sequencing was by immunoSEQ multiplex PCR. Here the sample spans 55,000 to 80,000 clones, 75% being singletons. Study outcomes and limitations: In an earlier analysis, about 87% or about 30%: the productive usage of most TCR beta V segments. Altogether, 150 to 200 TCR beta chains were recorded as cytomegalovirus-associated. Association of a missense DCLRE1C variant with TCR beta V- and J-gene trimming was reported in a later analysis.

In the case of this clone: Its antigen is unidentified.

The sequencing input was PBMCs. The V gene is TRBV10-2, the J gene TRBJ2-5; 8 positions match TRBD2. The tail of the sequence fits TRBJ2-7 better, so the J call may be wrong. The clonotype originates from a man aged 70 or older in good health and CMV-seronegative. The DNA for the CDR3 is TGCGCCAGCAGTTTCCCCCTAGCGGGTACCACTGCCCCCTCCTACGAGCAGTACTTC. Its protein product is CASSFPLAGTTAPSYEQYF.